Listed below are T cell receptor beta chains from one sample, sequenced in a study of CD8 T cells in ankylosing spondylitis. TCRdb independently ran MiXCR on the 5' RACE reads; one entry per CDR3 protein. The data contain almost 45,000 distinct CDR3 sequences, approximately 11% of them singletons. Sequencing was carried out using blood, either unsorted or a sorted T cell fraction (not recorded which). The receptor set was obtained from a male donor with ankylosing spondylitis or in good health (not recorded which). Both conserved end residues are part of each CDR3. A D gene is named only where the DNA matches it firmly. Size is stated for part of the rows, as once, few or many counts, or as a class when the clone is expanded.

size: many; J: TRBJ2-7; V: TRBV12-3/TRBV12-4; D: .; DNA: TGTGCCAGCAGTCGGGACACCTCCTACGAGCAGTACTTC; CDR3: CASSRDTSYEQYF
size: few; J: TRBJ2-3; V: TRBV30; D: .; DNA: TGTGCCTGGAGGAGGTACACAGATACGCAGTATTTT; CDR3: CAWRRYTDTQYF
size: many; J: TRBJ1-1; V: TRBV20-1; D: .; DNA: TGCAGTGCTACCAGGGCATGGGGGGGGGACACTGAAGCTTTCTTT; CDR3: CSATRAWGGDTEAFF
size: many; J: TRBJ2-1; V: TRBV20-1; D: .; DNA: TGCAGTGCTAGAAGGGGGGCTAGCGACTACAATGAGCAGTTCTTC; CDR3: CSARRGASDYNEQFF
size: many; J: TRBJ2-1; V: TRBV25-1; D: .; DNA: TGTGCCAGCGCGCAGGGAGTATCCTACAATGAGCAGTTCTTC; CDR3: CASAQGVSYNEQFF
size: many; J: TRBJ1-4; V: TRBV29-1; D: .; DNA: TGCAGCGTTGAAGACACAGGGTTTAATGAAAAACTGTTTTTT; CDR3: CSVEDTGFNEKLFF
size: many; J: TRBJ2-1; V: TRBV5-1; D: TRBD2; DNA: TGCGCCAGCAGCCGGGGAGCTGCGGGGGGCGACAATGAGCAGTTCTTC; CDR3: CASSRGAAGGDNEQFF
size: many; J: TRBJ1-5; V: TRBV2; D: .; DNA: TGTGCCAGCAGTGAAACGGGAGCTCGGCCCCAGCATTTT; CDR3: CASSETGARPQHF
size: many; J: TRBJ1-1; V: TRBV5-1; D: .; DNA: TGCGCCAGCAGACGGACGGTGAACACTGAAGCTTTCTTT; CDR3: CASRRTVNTEAFF
size: many; J: TRBJ2-2; V: TRBV5-1; D: .; DNA: TGTGCCAGCAGCTTAGGCGGGGCCGGGGAGCTGTTTTTT; CDR3: CASSLGGAGELFF
size: many; J: TRBJ2-1; V: TRBV2; D: TRBD1; DNA: TGTGCCAGCACCGGGTTGCAGGGGGCATATGAGCAGTTCTTC; CDR3: CASTGLQGAYEQFF
size: many; J: TRBJ1-6; V: TRBV12-3/TRBV12-4; D: .; DNA: TGTGCCAGCAGTTTAAGGCACCAGAATTCACCCCTCCACTTT; CDR3: CASSLRHQNSPLHF
size: .; J: TRBJ1-3; V: TRBV12-3/TRBV12-4; D: .; DNA: TGTGCCAGCAGTCCCGACAGGTCAGCCGGAAACACCATATATTTT; CDR3: CASSPDRSAGNTIYF
size: few; J: TRBJ2-1; V: TRBV29-1; D: .; DNA: TGCAGCGTTGAGGTCCAGTACAATGAGCAGTTCTTC; CDR3: CSVEVQYNEQFF
size: .; J: TRBJ2-5; V: TRBV12-3/TRBV12-4; D: TRBD2; DNA: TGTGCCAGCAGACCTGGACTAGCGGGGGCCCAAGAGACCCAGTACTTC; CDR3: CASRPGLAGAQETQYF
size: many; J: TRBJ1-1; V: TRBV29-1; D: .; DNA: TGCAGCGTTACCGGACCGAACCTGAACACTGAAGCTTTCTTT; CDR3: CSVTGPNLNTEAFF
size: many; J: TRBJ2-1; V: TRBV11-3; D: TRBD2; DNA: TGTGCCAGCAGCTTAGGACTAGCGGGGGGGTCAATCGCCGATCACTCCTACAATGAGCAGTTCTTC; CDR3: CASSLGLAGGSIADHSYNEQFF
size: .; J: TRBJ2-3; V: TRBV11-2; D: TRBD2; DNA: TGTGCCAGCAGCTTAGGTTGGGCTAGCGGGGGGGCAGAGGGTACGCAGTATTTT; CDR3: CASSLGWASGGAEGTQYF
size: few; J: TRBJ1-5; V: TRBV5-1; D: TRBD1; DNA: TGCGCCAGTAGCTTGCTAGGGGGCGGGCGTCAGCCCCAGCATTTT; CDR3: CASSLLGGGRQPQHF
size: many; J: TRBJ2-5; V: TRBV29-1; D: TRBD2; DNA: TGCAGCGTTGGGGGGGGACGGGGAGCGACCCAGTACTTC; CDR3: CSVGGGRGATQYF
size: .; J: TRBJ2-5; V: TRBV29-1; D: .; DNA: TGCAGCGTTGGACTCCCTCGCGAGACCCAGTACTTC; CDR3: CSVGLPRETQYF
size: .; J: TRBJ2-1; V: TRBV20-1; D: TRBD2; DNA: TGCAGTGCTAGAGGAGCGGGGCTTAATGAGCAGTTCTTC; CDR3: CSARGAGLNEQFF
size: many; J: TRBJ1-1; V: TRBV5-1; D: TRBD1; DNA: TGCGCCAGCAGCTTCCTGACAGGGGACGACACTGAAGCTTTCTTT; CDR3: CASSFLTGDDTEAFF
size: .; J: TRBJ2-1; V: TRBV15; D: .; DNA: TGTGCCACCAACTCAGGACAATCCTACAATGAGCAGTTCTTC; CDR3: CATNSGQSYNEQFF
size: .; J: TRBJ2-2; V: TRBV30; D: .; DNA: TGTGCCTGGAGTGTGCAGCGGGCCGGGGAGCTGTTTTTT; CDR3: CAWSVQRAGELFF
size: many; J: TRBJ1-4; V: TRBV5-1; D: .; DNA: TGCGCCAGCAGCCCTGACTTGGATGAAAAACTGTTTTTT; CDR3: CASSPDLDEKLFF
size: once; J: TRBJ1-4; V: TRBV2; D: .; DNA: TGTGCCAGCAGCGGTACATCTTTTGGTGAAAAACTGTTTTTT; CDR3: CASSGTSFGEKLFF
size: many; J: TRBJ2-1; V: TRBV3-1; D: TRBD2; DNA: TGTGCCAGCAGCCAAAGGGCTAGCGGCTACAATGAGCAGTTCTTC; CDR3: CASSQRASGYNEQFF
size: many; J: TRBJ1-5; V: TRBV6-6; D: .; DNA: TGTGCCAGCAGTTCGGGGGGGCCCCAGCATTTT; CDR3: CASSSGGPQHF
size: many; J: TRBJ2-2; V: TRBV6-1; D: .; DNA: TGTGCCAGCAGTGTCCTGGCCCGGGGGCGATCTGCCGGGGAGCTGTTTTTT; CDR3: CASSVLARGRSAGELFF
size: few; J: TRBJ2-2; V: TRBV28; D: .; DNA: TGTGCCAGCAGTCTGGGGGCGCTGACCGGGGAGCTGTTTTTT; CDR3: CASSLGALTGELFF
size: many; J: TRBJ1-4; V: TRBV12-3/TRBV12-4; D: .; DNA: TGTGCCAGCAGGACCTCAGGGAGTGAAAAACTGTTTTTT; CDR3: CASRTSGSEKLFF
size: .; J: TRBJ1-2; V: TRBV10-3; D: .; DNA: TGTGCCATCAGTGAGTCGACCCTCTATGGCTACACCTTC; CDR3: CAISESTLYGYTF
size: many; J: TRBJ2-1; V: TRBV5-1; D: .; DNA: TGCGCCAGCAGCGTACAGGGCTCCTACAATGAGCAGTTCTTC; CDR3: CASSVQGSYNEQFF
size: many; J: TRBJ2-7; V: TRBV3-1; D: .; DNA: TGTGCCAGCAGCCAAGGAGGCCGTTTACCGGGGGAGCAGTACTTC; CDR3: CASSQGGRLPGEQYF
size: many; J: TRBJ2-1; V: TRBV29-1; D: TRBD2; DNA: TGCAGCGTCTCCGGGGGGGGCAATGAGCAGTTCTTC; CDR3: CSVSGGGNEQFF
size: many; J: TRBJ2-3; V: TRBV5-1; D: .; DNA: TGCGCCAGCAGCTTCCTTGACTCTCCTCCGCAGTATTTT; CDR3: CASSFLDSPPQYF
size: .; J: TRBJ2-1; V: TRBV6-1; D: .; DNA: TGTGCCAGCGTTCAGGGGAGCCCCTACAATGAGCAGTTCTTC; CDR3: CASVQGSPYNEQFF
size: .; J: TRBJ1-1; V: TRBV10-3; D: TRBD1; DNA: TGTGCCATCAGTGAGTCGCCAAGGGGGCTTAGTGAAGCTTTCTTT; CDR3: CAISESPRGLSEAFF
size: few; J: TRBJ2-7; V: TRBV7-9; D: TRBD1; DNA: TGTGCCAGCAGCTCCGGGACAGGGATTCAGCGCTACGAGCAGTACTTC; CDR3: CASSSGTGIQRYEQYF
size: many; J: TRBJ2-1; V: TRBV6-1; D: TRBD2; DNA: TGTGCCAGCAGGCTAGCGGGGTCAAATGAGCAGTTCTTC; CDR3: CASRLAGSNEQFF